This is a list of T cell receptor beta chains from one sample in a study of shared clonotypes between healthy human individuals. Clones were read by immunoSEQ multiplex PCR, and TCRdb kept only the in-frame ones, dropping some. The table has 400,000 to 600,000 clones, roughly 83% seen once. The specimen sequenced was PBMCs. These receptors all stem from a woman aged 40 to 49 in good health. Some clones in this sample may be carry-over from other donors' samples. The CDR3 runs from the conserved cysteine through the conserved F or W. Each record gives: D gene, V gene, clone size, J gene, CDR3 protein, CDR3 DNA. The D gene is left open where the match is weak. The size field is filled for only some rows; it gives once, few, many or a size class.

.	TRBV28	once	TRBJ2-2	CASSLPAEFSGELFF	TGTGCCAGCTCCCTCCCGGCAGAATTTTCCGGGGAGCTGTTTTTT
.	TRBV2	once	TRBJ2-2	CASSEEGGANTGELFF	TGTGCCAGCAGTGAAGAAGGTGGTGCGAACACCGGGGAGCTGTTTTTT
.	TRBV5-1	.	TRBJ1-1	CASSTSPNTEAFF	TGCGCCAGCAGTACTTCACCGAACACTGAAGCTTTCTTT
TRBD2	TRBV7-8	.	TRBJ2-7	CASSLELAPYEQYF	TGTGCCAGCAGCTTAGAACTAGCGCCATATGAGCAGTACTTC
.	TRBV5-1	.	TRBJ2-3	CASSITATDTQYF	TGCGCCAGCAGCATCACAGCCACAGATACGCAGTATTTT
TRBD1	TRBV29-1	.	TRBJ1-1	CSVRDRGRDTEAFF	TGCAGCGTTCGGGACAGGGGAAGGGACACTGAAGCTTTCTTT
.	TRBV7-9	many	TRBJ2-1	CASSLLAGTYNEQFF	TGTGCCAGCAGCTTGCTCGCCGGTACCTACAATGAGCAGTTCTTC
.	TRBV28	.	TRBJ1-2	CASSSVRGYTF	TGTGCCAGCAGCTCCGTGAGGGGCTACACCTTC
TRBD2	TRBV11-2	.	TRBJ2-1	CASSPTSGIYNEQFF	TGTGCCAGCAGTCCTACTAGCGGGATCTACAATGAGCAGTTCTTC
.	TRBV5-1	.	TRBJ2-1	CASSLTQGGYNEQFF	TGCGCCAGCAGCCTCACTCAGGGGGGCTACAATGAGCAGTTCTTC
TRBD1	TRBV4-1	.	TRBJ1-2	CASSQLGDRRKGYTF	TGCGCCAGCAGCCAACTAGGGGACAGGAGGAAGGGCTACACCTTC
.	TRBV18	many	TRBJ2-5	CASSPQSGETQYF	TGTGCCAGCTCACCCCAGAGCGGAGAGACCCAGTACTTC
.	TRBV10-3	.	TRBJ2-1	CAIREESYNEQFF	TGTGCCATCCGAGAAGAAAGCTACAATGAGCAGTTCTTC
TRBD1	TRBV10-3	.	TRBJ2-7	CAISYTGQLYEQYF	TGTGCCATCAGCTATACGGGACAGCTCTACGAGCAGTACTTC
TRBD1	TRBV9	.	TRBJ2-2	CASSPGQGANTGELFF	TGTGCCAGCAGCCCAGGGCAGGGGGCGAACACCGGGGAGCTGTTTTTT
.	TRBV7-2	.	TRBJ1-1	CASSKANRVNTEAFF	TGTGCCAGCAGCAAGGCGAACAGGGTGAACACTGAAGCTTTCTTT
TRBD1	TRBV6-1	few	TRBJ2-7	CASTPGTGLLYEQYF	TGTGCCAGCACACCGGGGACAGGCCTACTTTACGAGCAGTACTTC
.	TRBV7-9	.	TRBJ1-1	CASTRAHTEAFF	TGTGCCAGCACCCGAGCTCACACTGAAGCTTTCTTT
TRBD2	TRBV7-2	.	TRBJ2-7	CASSSGLAGGYEQYF	TGTGCCAGCAGCTCGGGACTAGCGGGAGGATACGAGCAGTACTTC
.	TRBV10-1	.	TRBJ2-3	CARAWTRRTDTQYF	TGCGCCAGAGCCTGGACAAGACGCACAGATACGCAGTATTTT
.	TRBV2	.	TRBJ2-3	CASSDGITDTQYF	TGTGCCAGCAGTGACGGGATAACAGATACGCAGTATTTT
.	TRBV5-1	.	TRBJ1-2	CASSLGHTDYGYTF	TGCGCCAGCAGCTTGGGACACACGGACTATGGCTACACCTTC
TRBD1	TRBV6-5	.	TRBJ1-1	CASRPGGGTEAFF	TGTGCCAGCAGACCAGGGGGGGGTACTGAAGCTTTCTTT
.	TRBV27	.	TRBJ2-1	CASSLSQVSYNEQFF	TGTGCCAGCAGTTTATCACAGGTGTCCTACAATGAGCAGTTCTTC
.	TRBV5-1	many	TRBJ2-3	CASSLDVGDFYTQYF	TGCGCCAGCAGCTTGGATGTTGGCGATTTTTATACGCAGTATTTT
TRBD2	TRBV11-2	.	TRBJ2-1	CASSWEGRWGDEQFF	TGTGCCAGCAGCTGGGAGGGTCGGTGGGGCGATGAGCAGTTCTTC
.	TRBV5-4	.	TRBJ1-2	CASSLDSTYGYTF	TGTGCCAGCAGCTTGGACAGCACCTATGGCTACACCTTC
.	TRBV28	.	TRBJ1-2	CASSLHPNGYTF	TGTGCCAGCAGTTTACACCCCAATGGCTACACCTTC
TRBD1	TRBV7-8	.	TRBJ2-5	CASSSQPTGGSVETQYF	TGTGCCAGCAGCTCCCAGCCCACAGGGGGCTCGGTAGAGACCCAGTACTTC
TRBD1	TRBV9	.	TRBJ1-1	CASSVTGQGISEAFF	TGTGCCAGCAGCGTCACGGGACAGGGGATTTCGGAAGCTTTCTTT
.	TRBV14	.	TRBJ2-7	CASSQPRTGHEVYEQYF	TGTGCCAGCAGCCAACCAAGAACGGGACACGAGGTCTACGAGCAGTACTTC
.	TRBV28	.	TRBJ1-2	CASRPNHGYTF	TGTGCCAGCAGGCCGAACCATGGCTACACCTTC
.	TRBV9	.	TRBJ2-7	CASSAHPAWDGEQYF	TGTGCCAGCAGCGCGCACCCCGCGTGGGACGGCGAGCAGTACTTC
TRBD2	TRBV28	once	TRBJ2-1	CASSGEAGGSYNEQFF	TGTGCCAGCAGCGGGGAGGCGGGAGGTTCCTACAATGAGCAGTTCTTC
TRBD2	TRBV28	.	TRBJ2-1	CASSFPGLTYNEQFF	TGTGCCAGCAGTTTCCCGGGACTAACCTACAATGAGCAGTTCTTC
.	TRBV2	.	TRBJ1-1	CASSEWGGRNTEAFF	TGTGCCAGCAGTGAATGGGGGGGACGGAACACTGAAGCTTTCTTT
TRBD2	TRBV7-2	few	TRBJ2-7	CASSGFKGSSGRAYEQYF	TGTGCCAGCAGCGGATTTAAGGGGTCTAGCGGGAGGGCTTACGAGCAGTACTTC
TRBD1	TRBV5-1	.	TRBJ2-1	CASSSGDRDYNEQFF	TGCGCCAGCAGCTCGGGGGACAGGGACTACAATGAGCAGTTCTTC